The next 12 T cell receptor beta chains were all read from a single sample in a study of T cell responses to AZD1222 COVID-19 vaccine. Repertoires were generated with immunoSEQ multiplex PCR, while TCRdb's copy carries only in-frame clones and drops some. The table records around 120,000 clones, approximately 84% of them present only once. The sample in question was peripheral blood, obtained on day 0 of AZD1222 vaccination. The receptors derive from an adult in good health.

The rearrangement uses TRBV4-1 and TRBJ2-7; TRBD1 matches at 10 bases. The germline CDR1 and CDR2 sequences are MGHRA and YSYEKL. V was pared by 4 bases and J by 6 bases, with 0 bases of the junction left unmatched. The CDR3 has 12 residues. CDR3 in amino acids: CASSRDRGEQYF. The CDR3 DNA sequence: TGCGCCAGCAGCCGGGACAGGGGCGAGCAGTACTTC.

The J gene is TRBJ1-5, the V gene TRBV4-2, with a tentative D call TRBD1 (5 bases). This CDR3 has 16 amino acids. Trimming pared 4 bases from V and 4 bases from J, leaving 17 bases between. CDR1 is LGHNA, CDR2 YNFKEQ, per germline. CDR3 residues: CASSPLGQGGNQPQHF. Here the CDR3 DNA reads TGTGCCAGCAGCCCCCTTGGGCAGGGAGGGAATCAGCCCCAGCATTTT.

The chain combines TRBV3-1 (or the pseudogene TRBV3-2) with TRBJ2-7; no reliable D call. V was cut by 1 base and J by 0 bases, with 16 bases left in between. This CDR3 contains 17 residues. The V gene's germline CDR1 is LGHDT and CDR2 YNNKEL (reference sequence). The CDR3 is CASSQGAGRQSSYEQYF. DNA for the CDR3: TGTGCCAGCAGCCAAGGAGCTGGCCGTCAGAGCTCCTACGAGCAGTACTTC.

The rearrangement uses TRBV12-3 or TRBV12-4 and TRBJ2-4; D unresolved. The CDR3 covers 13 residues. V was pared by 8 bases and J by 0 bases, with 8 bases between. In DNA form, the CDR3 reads TGTGCCAGCGGGGTACTAGCCAAAAACATTCAGTACTTC. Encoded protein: CASGVLAKNIQYF.

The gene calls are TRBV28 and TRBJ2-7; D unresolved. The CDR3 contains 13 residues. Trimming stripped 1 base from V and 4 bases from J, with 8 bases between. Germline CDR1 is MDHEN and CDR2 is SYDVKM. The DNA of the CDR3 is TGTGCCAGCAGTTTATTGGGCAGATACGAGCAGTACTTC. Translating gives CASSLLGRYEQYF.

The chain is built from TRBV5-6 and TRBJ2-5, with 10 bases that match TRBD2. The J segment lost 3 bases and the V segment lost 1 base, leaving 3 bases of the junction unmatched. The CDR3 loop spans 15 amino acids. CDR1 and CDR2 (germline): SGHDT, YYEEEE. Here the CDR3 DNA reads TGTGCCAGCAGCTTGAGGCTAGCGGGAGAAGAGACCCAGTACTTC. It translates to CASSLRLAGEETQYF.

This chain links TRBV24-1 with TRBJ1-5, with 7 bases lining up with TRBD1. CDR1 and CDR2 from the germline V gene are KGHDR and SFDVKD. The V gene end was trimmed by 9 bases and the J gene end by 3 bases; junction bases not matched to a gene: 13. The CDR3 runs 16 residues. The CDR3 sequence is CATVTGVWGFNQPQHF. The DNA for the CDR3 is TGTGCCACCGTAACAGGGGTTTGGGGGTTCAATCAGCCCCAGCATTTT.

DNA for the CDR3: TGCGCCAGCAGCCACGGGACTAGCGGCTACGAGCAGTACTTC. Amino acids: CASSHGTSGYEQYF. The rearrangement uses TRBV4-3 and TRBJ2-7, with 11 nucleotides matching TRBD2. The germline V gene encodes CDR1 LGHNA and CDR2 YSLEER. This CDR3 has 14 residues. Trimming at V came to 3 bases and at J to 3 bases, leaving 1 base not matched to a gene.

The chain's CDR3 is CAISDSGQVPTNEKLFF. CDR3 nucleotides: TGTGCCATCAGTGATTCGGGACAGGTGCCAACTAATGAAAAACTGTTTTTT. V and J are TRBV10-3 and TRBJ1-4; TRBD1 matches 8 bases. Germline-derived CDR1 and CDR2 are ENHRY and SYGVKD. Trimming cost V 3 bases and J 0 bases; bases outside gene matches: 6. The CDR3 is 17 residues long.

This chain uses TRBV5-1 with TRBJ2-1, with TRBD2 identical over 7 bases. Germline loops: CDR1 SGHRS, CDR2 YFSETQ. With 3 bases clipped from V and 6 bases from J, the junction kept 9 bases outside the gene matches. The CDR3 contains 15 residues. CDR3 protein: CASSWDLTSSNEQFF. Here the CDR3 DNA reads TGCGCCAGCAGCTGGGACCTGACTAGCTCCAATGAGCAGTTCTTC.

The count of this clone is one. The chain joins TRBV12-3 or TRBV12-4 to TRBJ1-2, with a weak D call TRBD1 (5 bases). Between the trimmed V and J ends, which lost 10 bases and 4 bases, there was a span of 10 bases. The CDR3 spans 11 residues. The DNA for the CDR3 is TGTGCCAAAGGCAGGGCCTATGGCTACACCTTC. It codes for CAKGRAYGYTF.

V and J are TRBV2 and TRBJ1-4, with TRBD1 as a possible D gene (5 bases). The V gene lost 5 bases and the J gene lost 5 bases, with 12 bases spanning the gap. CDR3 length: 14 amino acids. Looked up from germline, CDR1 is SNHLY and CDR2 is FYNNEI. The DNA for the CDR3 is TGTGCCAGCAGTCAAACAGGTGGGAATGAAAAACTGTTTTTT. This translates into CASSQTGGNEKLFF.